This entry lists 11 T cell receptor beta chains sequenced from one sample in a study of CD8 T cells in ankylosing spondylitis. Regarding the study as a whole: Ankylosing spondylitis blood appeared to be characterized by a TCR beta motif of about 8 highly homologous variants.

TCRdb ran MiXCR on the 5' RACE reads and lists one entry per CDR3 protein. This table has about 130,000 distinct CDR3 sequences, approximately 17% appearing once. Antigen specificity for these receptors is unknown. Sequencing was performed on blood, either unsorted or a sorted T cell fraction (not recorded which). Every receptor here comes from a male donor with ankylosing spondylitis.

This clonotype showed up just a few times. The V gene is TRBV12-3 or TRBV12-4, the J gene TRBJ2-1, with a tentative D call TRBD1 (6 bases). There are 11 residues in the CDR3. Trimming removed 6 bases from V and 10 bases from J, with 10 bases in between. CDR3 nucleotide sequence: TGTGCCAGCAGCTTCGACAGGGAGCAGTTCTTC. Residues: CASSFDREQFF.

The rearrangement links TRBV7-8 to TRBJ1-5; D is unclear. Germline V CDR1 and CDR2: SGHVS, FQNEAQ. The CDR3 spans 16 residues. Trimming took off 2 bases at V and 0 bases at J, with 11 bases between the two ends. The CDR3 nucleotides are TGTGCCAGCAGCTTAAGGCCAGTTATTAGCAATCAGCCCCAGCATTTT. Its translation is CASSLRPVISNQPQHF.

The chain joins TRBV28 to TRBJ1-1, with TRBD1 as a possible D gene (6 bases). Germline V gene lookup returns CDR1 MDHEN and CDR2 SYDVKM. The CDR3 runs to 14 residues. Trimming pared 3 bases from V and 4 bases from J, leaving 12 bases between. The CDR3 DNA sequence: TGTGCCAGCAGTTTGCGGGGGCGGATCACTGAAGCTTTCTTT. It translates to CASSLRGRITEAFF.

This chain joins TRBV12-3 or TRBV12-4 and TRBJ2-1; D unclear. This CDR3 region has 14 residues. V lost 3 bases, J lost 2 bases, and 8 bases lay in between. The chain's CDR3 is CASSLGSAYNEQFF. The DNA of the CDR3 is TGTGCCAGCAGTTTGGGGTCGGCCTACAATGAGCAGTTCTTC.

This clonotype was recorded many times. The rearrangement joins TRBV12-3 or TRBV12-4 to TRBJ1-5; D gene uncertain. The CDR3 is 14 amino acids. V was pared by 7 bases and J by 6 bases, with 16 bases between. CDR3 sequence: CASTDRDRGQPQHF. CDR3 nucleotides: TGTGCCAGCACCGATAGGGATCGGGGTCAGCCCCAGCATTTT.

This chain uses TRBV6-2 or TRBV6-3 with TRBJ2-7; tentative D call: TRBD2 (6 bases). The V end was cut by 4 bases, the J end by 6 bases, with 13 bases between. From germline, CDR1 is MNHEY and CDR2 SVGEGT. The CDR3 is 13 residues long. The CDR3 region has the DNA TGTGCCAGCAGTTCCGGGACTCACAGCGAGCAGTACTTC. Translation gives CASSSGTHSEQYF.

J is TRBJ2-7 and V is TRBV27; no firm D call. The germline CDR1 and CDR2 sequences are MNHEY and SMNVEV (reference sequence). Trimming removed 3 bases from V and 6 bases from J, with 12 bases in between. This CDR3 spans 13 amino acids. CDR3 residues: CASSFRTGGEQYF. Here the CDR3 DNA reads TGTGCCAGCAGTTTCCGGACCGGCGGCGAGCAGTACTTC.

This clonotype was picked up many times. The genes are TRBV29-1 and TRBJ2-7; D not certain. V was cut by 3 bases and J by 0 bases, with 9 bases left in between. Germline CDR1 is SQVTM and CDR2 is ANQGSEA. The CDR3 has 13 amino acids. CDR3 protein: CSVEDGNSYEQYF. DNA of the CDR3: TGCAGCGTTGAGGATGGAAACTCCTACGAGCAGTACTTC.

This clonotype was seen a few times. This chain joins TRBV5-1 and TRBJ1-2; D is ambiguous. Germline V lookup: CDR1 SGHRS, CDR2 YFSETQ. Trimming left V 1 base short and J 2 bases short, with 6 bases between. This CDR3 has 13 amino acids. CDR3 bases: TGCGCCAGCAGCTTGAACACCAACTATGGCTACACCTTC. Translating it yields CASSLNTNYGYTF.

The chain recombines TRBV5-1 with TRBJ2-7; 10 positions match TRBD1. J lost 7 bases, V lost 3 bases, and 7 bases had no gene match. The CDR3 covers 14 residues. Germline values: CDR1 SGHRS, CDR2 YFSETQ. The chain's CDR3 is CASSSGQGKGEQYF. The CDR3 coding sequence is TGCGCCAGCAGCTCGGGACAGGGGAAGGGAGAGCAGTACTTC.

This clonotype appeared many times. V gene TRBV5-1 combines with J gene TRBJ2-1, with D perhaps matching TRBD1 or TRBD2 (5 bases each). The germline V and J ends were trimmed by 4 bases and 6 bases, with 17 bases remaining between them. The CDR3 is 15 residues long. Germline V CDR1 and CDR2: SGHRS, YFSETQ. The CDR3 reads CASSVASLGPNEQFF. The CDR3 DNA reads as TGCGCCAGCAGCGTTGCTAGTTTGGGACCCAATGAGCAGTTCTTC.